These 31 T cell receptor beta chains came from one sample sequenced in a study of T cells in Graves' hyperthyroidism and ophthalmopathy. The source material, RNA transcripts, was used to amplify TCR beta CDR3 regions. The HTBI primer set drove a first-round RT-PCR of the TCR CDR3. One entry per CDR3 protein results from TCRdb running MiXCR on the multiplex PCR reads. The table lists under 650,000 distinct CDR3 sequences, around 15% of them singletons. Sequencing was carried out using blood. These receptor sequences come from a woman younger than 45 with Graves' hyperthyroidism.

This clonotype was observed at least ten times. This sequence joins TRBV6-1 and TRBJ2-1; TRBD2 might be the D (6 bases). The CDR3 runs 16 residues. Germline CDR1 MNHNS, CDR2 SASEGT. V was trimmed by 5 bases and J by 4 bases, leaving 18 bases between them. The CDR3 coding sequence is TGTGCCAGCAGTCCCCGACCGGGAGCCGGATACAATGAGCAGTTCTTC. It codes for CASSPRPGAGYNEQFF.

The rearrangement links TRBV6-1 to TRBJ2-7, with D unclear. The germline V gene encodes CDR1 MNHNS and CDR2 SASEGT. The CDR3 sequence is 11 residues long. Trimming removed 6 bases at V and 4 bases at J, with 7 bases between. CDR3 amino acids: CASRDGYEQYF. The CDR3 region has the DNA TGTGCCAGCAGGGATGGTTACGAGCAGTACTTC.

The gene calls are TRBV5-1 and TRBJ2-2; 8 bases fit TRBD2. The V and J ends lost 3 bases and 4 bases, in that order; junction bases with no gene match: 5. Germline values: CDR1 SGHRS, CDR2 YFSETQ. This CDR3 is built from 15 residues. Written as DNA, the CDR3 is TGCGCCAGCAGCTCGGAGCTAGCGGGCACCGGGGAGCTGTTTTTT. It yields the protein CASSSELAGTGELFF.

This clonotype has only a few counts. The chain uses TRBV6-1 and TRBJ2-5, with a possible D match to TRBD1 (5 bases). CDR1 is MNHNS, CDR2 SASEGT, per germline. The germline V and J ends were trimmed by 6 bases and 2 bases, with 13 bases remaining between them. The CDR3 has 14 amino acids. The DNA for the CDR3 is TGTGCCAGCAGGTTGACAGTCCATCAAGAGACCCAGTACTTC. Its translation: CASRLTVHQETQYF.

This clonotype has ten or more counts. The genes are TRBV28 and TRBJ1-1, with 8 bases aligning to TRBD1. With 2 bases clipped from V and 1 base from J, the junction kept 3 bases outside the gene matches. CDR3 length: 15 amino acids. In germline, CDR1 is MDHEN, CDR2 SYDVKM. The CDR3 bases are TGTGCCAGCAGTTTACTCGGACAGGGGAACACTGAAGCTTTCTTT. Translating it yields CASSLLGQGNTEAFF.

This clonotype was counted once. The V call is TRBV28, the J call TRBJ1-1; 11 bases match TRBD1. The trim removed 5 bases at V and 0 bases at J, leaving 5 bases unmatched. The CDR3 runs to 16 residues. Per germline, CDR1 MDHEN and CDR2 SYDVKM. Here the CDR3 reads CASSGTGGDLNTEAFF. The CDR3 DNA reads as TGTGCCAGCAGTGGGACAGGGGGTGACCTGAACACTGAAGCTTTCTTT.

This clonotype has ten or more counts. The chain joins TRBV6-2 or TRBV6-3 to TRBJ2-3; unclear D gene. The CDR3 is 15 residues long. In germline, CDR1 is MNHEY, CDR2 SVGEGT. Trimming took 4 bases from V and 3 from J, leaving 14 bases between them. CDR3 sequence: CASSFGQGKTDTQYF. Written as DNA, the CDR3 is TGTGCCAGCAGTTTCGGTCAAGGGAAGACAGATACGCAGTATTTT.

This clonotype appeared many times. The chain recombines TRBV12-3 or TRBV12-4 with TRBJ1-1; D is unresolved. This CDR3 comprises 15 residues. With 3 bases removed from V and 7 bases from J, the gap between germline ends came to 18 bases. The CDR3 DNA follows: TGTGCCAGCAGTTTTAGGTCTGGTTCGACCGGTGAAGCTTTCTTT. It yields the protein CASSFRSGSTGEAFF.

The rearrangement joins TRBV6-1 to TRBJ1-2; 7 bases are a match to TRBD1. This CDR3 spans 13 amino acids. Per germline, CDR1 MNHNS and CDR2 SASEGT. J lost 6 bases, V lost 6 bases, and 7 bases had no gene match. CDR3 coding DNA: TGTGCCAGCAGCCCCCAGGGGGAAGATGGCTACACCTTC. The encoded protein is CASSPQGEDGYTF.

This clonotype was picked up a small number of times. J is TRBJ2-3 and V is TRBV4-2, with D perhaps TRBD1 (6 bases). The germline gives CDR1 LGHNA, CDR2 YNFKEQ. CDR3 length: 17 residues. Trimming shortened V by 0 bases and J by 5 bases, and 18 bases separated the two germline ends. CDR3 bases: TGTGCCAGCAGCCAAGAAGGGAGCAGGGGTTCGAGAGATACGCAGTATTTT. Translating it yields CASSQEGSRGSRDTQYF.

This clonotype was recorded many times. This chain links TRBV30 with TRBJ1-1; TRBD1 matches 7 bases. V trimming: 4 bases; J trimming: 11 bases; junction bases outside the gene matches: 10. CDR1 is GTSNPN, CDR2 SVGIG, per germline (reference sequence). The CDR3 loop spans 12 amino acids. CDR3 sequence reads: CAWNTGGGGAFF. The CDR3 nucleotides are TGTGCCTGGAACACTGGTGGAGGGGGCGCTTTCTTT.

This clonotype was detected only a few times. CDR3 region: CASSIRGRSNQPQHF. The CDR3 nucleotides are TGTGCCAGTAGTATAAGGGGTAGGAGCAATCAGCCCCAGCATTTT. This chain joins TRBV19 and TRBJ1-5; perhaps TRBD1 as D (5 bases). The germline CDR1 and CDR2 sequences are LNHDA and SQIVND (reference sequence). Trimming stripped 2 bases from V and 1 base from J, with 9 bases between. The CDR3 is made up of 15 amino acids.

This clonotype appeared a few times. V gene TRBV6-1 combines with J gene TRBJ2-1; D is undetermined. CDR3 size: 15 residues. V shed 2 bases and J shed 10 bases, with 18 bases lying between them. CDR1 is MNHNS and CDR2 is SASEGT in the germline V gene. The CDR3 spells CASSERIVGLGEQFF. The CDR3 DNA is TGTGCCAGCAGTGAAAGGATCGTCGGCCTCGGGGAGCAGTTCTTC.

In its sample, this clonotype was seen a few times. V is TRBV6-1 and J is TRBJ2-7; no firm D call. The CDR3 length is 13 residues. The germline V gene has CDR1 MNHNS and CDR2 SASEGT. V lost 6 bases and J 1 base, leaving 10 bases between the germline ends. The CDR3 bases are TGTGCCAGCAGCAGATCGGATTCCTACGAGCAGTACTTC. Its protein product is CASSRSDSYEQYF.

This chain uses TRBV4-1 with TRBJ2-2, with D perhaps TRBD2 (6 bases). The V gene's germline CDR1 is MGHRA and CDR2 YSYEKL. The CDR3 sequence is 18 residues long. Trimming shortened V by 0 bases and J by 4 bases, and 18 bases separated the two germline ends. CDR3 bases: TGCGCCAGCAGCCAAGATCCGTTACTAGCCTATGGCACCGGGGAGCTGTTTTTT. Translation: CASSQDPLLAYGTGELFF.

This clonotype was observed many times. The chain is built from TRBV6-1 and TRBJ1-1, with D maybe TRBD1 (5 bases). Trimming shortened V by 6 bases and J by 1 base, and 9 bases separated the two germline ends. CDR1 MNHNS and CDR2 SASEGT come from the germline V gene. The CDR3 totals 13 residues. Written as DNA, the CDR3 is TGTGCCAGCAGGCAGACAGCGAACACTGAAGCTTTCTTT. It is translated as CASRQTANTEAFF.

V usage is TRBV10-3 and J usage is TRBJ2-7, with 7 nucleotides matching TRBD2. CDR1 is ENHRY and CDR2 is SYGVKD in the germline V gene. V was clipped by 4 bases and J by 7 bases; unmatched bases: 4. This CDR3 region has 12 residues. The CDR3 DNA reads TGTGCCATCAGTGGAGGGACTAATGAGCAGTACTTC. Translating it yields CAISGGTNEQYF.

This clonotype was recorded many times. The chain combines TRBV24-1 with TRBJ2-5; D may be TRBD2 (5 bases). The germline gives CDR1 KGHDR, CDR2 SFDVKD. CDR3 size: 15 residues. V was pared by 4 bases and J by 0 bases, with 11 bases between. DNA of the CDR3: TGTGCCACCAGTGAGGATCGGGATCACCAAGAGACCCAGTACTTC. This translates into CATSEDRDHQETQYF.

This chain links TRBV28 with TRBJ2-7; D is perhaps TRBD1 (5 bases). The CDR3 extends over 14 amino acids. The ends were cut back, 3 bases at V and 0 bases at J, with 9 bases in the middle. Per the germline V gene, CDR1 is MDHEN and CDR2 is SYDVKM. CDR3: CASSFLGPSYEQYF. DNA of the CDR3: TGTGCCAGCAGTTTCTTGGGGCCCTCCTACGAGCAGTACTTC.

The sample holds many counts of this clonotype. This rearrangement joins TRBV5-1 to TRBJ2-1; 7 bases line up with TRBD1. Germline-derived CDR1 and CDR2 are SGHRS and YFSETQ. This CDR3 is built from 15 residues. V lost 0 bases, J lost 4 bases, and 4 bases stayed unmatched. The CDR3, as DNA: TGCGCCAGCAGCTTGGAAGGGACAGTTTACAATGAGCAGTTCTTC. As protein: CASSLEGTVYNEQFF.

This clonotype was counted only a few times. The chain links TRBV7-9 to TRBJ2-5; TRBD1 aligns across 7 bases. The CDR3 extends over 15 amino acids. J lost 5 bases, V lost 7 bases, and 13 bases had no gene match. The germline gives CDR1 SEHNR, CDR2 FQNEAQ (reference sequence). The CDR3 reads CASNPRDSLRETQYF. CDR3 nucleotide sequence: TGTGCCAGCAACCCTCGGGACAGCCTTCGGGAGACCCAGTACTTC.

V usage is TRBV13 and J usage is TRBJ1-2; D call uncertain. CDR1 is PRHDT and CDR2 is FYEKMQ in the germline V gene (reference sequence). This CDR3 is built from 15 residues. Trimming removed 5 bases at V and 4 bases at J, with 17 bases between. The CDR3 is CASSGAKGYLYGYTF. For the CDR3, the DNA is TGTGCCAGCAGCGGAGCTAAGGGTTACCTCTATGGCTACACCTTC.

The gene calls are TRBV30 and TRBJ2-7; the D is unclear. CDR3 size: 12 residues. Germline loops: CDR1 GTSNPN, CDR2 SVGIG (reference sequence). Trimming removed 3 bases from V and 4 bases from J, with 10 bases in between. CDR3: CAWSLVNYEQYF. The DNA of the CDR3 is TGTGCCTGGAGCCTAGTAAATTACGAGCAGTACTTC.

This clonotype was picked up many times. The V gene is TRBV7-2, the J gene TRBJ1-6; D not certain. Germline CDR1 reads SGHTA; CDR2 reads FQGNSA. CDR3 length: 13 residues. The V end was cut by 5 bases, the J end by 10 bases, with 12 bases between. The CDR3 reads CASSPNPESPLHF. The CDR3 DNA reads as TGTGCCAGCAGCCCCAATCCGGAATCACCCCTCCACTTT.

This clonotype turned up a few times. The gene calls are TRBV5-1 and TRBJ2-2; D is possibly TRBD1 (5 bases). Trimming left V 4 bases short and J 8 bases short, with 9 bases between. CDR1 SGHRS and CDR2 YFSETQ come from the germline V gene. This CDR3 spans 12 amino acids. The CDR3 region is CASSLQGGELFF. CDR3 DNA: TGCGCCAGCAGCCTCCAGGGAGGGGAGCTGTTTTTT.

The J gene is TRBJ2-1, the V gene TRBV9, with D maybe TRBD2 (6 bases). Germline V lookup: CDR1 SGDLS, CDR2 YYNGEE. Trimming cost V 0 bases and J 8 bases, with 15 bases left between them. The CDR3 is 15 residues long. DNA for the CDR3: TGTGCCAGCAGCGTAGTGGGACGGGGGTACGATGAGCAGTTCTTC. Its protein is CASSVVGRGYDEQFF.

This clonotype was counted many times. The chain employs TRBV20-1 and TRBJ2-7; no clear D gene. The germline gives CDR1 DFQATT, CDR2 SNEGSKA (reference sequence). The CDR3 spans 9 residues. V was shortened by 2 bases and J by 7 bases, with 3 bases between the two germline ends. CDR3 region: CSARREQYF. The CDR3 region has the DNA TGCAGTGCTAGAAGGGAGCAGTACTTC.

This clonotype was counted ten times or more. The chain employs TRBV2 and TRBJ2-1; D might be TRBD1 (5 bases). The germline CDR1 and CDR2 sequences are SNHLY and FYNNEI. The CDR3 is 13 residues long. With 8 bases removed from V and 4 bases from J, the gap between germline ends came to 12 bases. CDR3 residues: CASVQGTYNEQFF. In DNA, the CDR3 is TGTGCCAGCGTTCAGGGAACTTACAATGAGCAGTTCTTC.

This clonotype was observed at least ten times. The rearrangement uses TRBV6-6 and TRBJ2-7; 7 positions agree with TRBD1. The J segment lost 3 bases and the V segment lost 0 bases, leaving 5 bases of the junction unmatched. The CDR3 has 15 amino acids. Looked up from germline, CDR1 is MNHNY and CDR2 is SVGAGI (reference sequence). CDR3 protein: CASSYSVGTDYEQYF. The CDR3 DNA reads TGTGCCAGCAGTTACTCAGTTGGGACAGACTACGAGCAGTACTTC.

The chain couples TRBV10-1 to TRBJ2-1; D unresolved. This CDR3 spans 10 amino acids. Germline CDR1 and CDR2: WNHNN and SYGVQD (reference sequence). The germline V and J ends were trimmed by 7 bases and 11 bases, with 9 bases remaining between them. The CDR3 DNA is TGCGCCAGCAATGATGACAAGCAGTTCTTC. Protein: CASNDDKQFF.

The chain combines TRBV10-3 with TRBJ2-7; D unresolved. This CDR3 region has 16 residues. Germline V CDR1 and CDR2: ENHRY, SYGVKD. V dropped 0 bases and J dropped 3 bases, with 15 bases sitting between them. The CDR3 loop is CAISESQSRHNYEQYF. DNA of the CDR3: TGTGCCATCAGTGAGTCCCAATCTAGACACAACTACGAGCAGTACTTC.